The source of this TCR beta chain is a study of Graves' ophthalmopathy and Graves' hyperthyroidism. Study results and limitations: Progression of ophthalmopathy was predicted by the model with about 68% sensitivity and under 85% specificity. Distinction of ophthalmopathy from stable hyperthyroidism by a 13-signature model reached approximately 90% sensitivity and approximately 80% specificity. Most expanded clonotypes from thyroid (those above 0.001 frequency) were also found in blood.

The TCR beta CDR3 regions underwent amplification from RNA transcripts. Amplification began with first-round RT-PCR using HTBI primers, then second-round multiplex PCR was performed. MiXCR, run by TCRdb on the multiplex PCR reads, gives a single entry per CDR3 protein. The sample consists of about 480,000 distinct CDR3 sequences, 14% of them appearing once. This clonotype has ten or more counts. The antigen is undetermined. The CDR3 is 14 amino acids. CDR1 is SGHTA and CDR2 is FQGNSA in the germline V gene. The V end lost 10 bases, the J end lost 2 bases, and 18 bases lay between the germline ends. This chain links TRBV7-2 with TRBJ2-7; either TRBD1 or TRBD2 may supply D (7 bases each). The receptor's source is a woman in her thirties with Graves' ophthalmopathy. Sequences were obtained from blood. CDR3 sequence: CATRGGGGTYEQYF. CDR3 sequence (DNA): TGTGCCACCCGAGGGGGCGGGGGAACCTACGAGCAGTACTTC.